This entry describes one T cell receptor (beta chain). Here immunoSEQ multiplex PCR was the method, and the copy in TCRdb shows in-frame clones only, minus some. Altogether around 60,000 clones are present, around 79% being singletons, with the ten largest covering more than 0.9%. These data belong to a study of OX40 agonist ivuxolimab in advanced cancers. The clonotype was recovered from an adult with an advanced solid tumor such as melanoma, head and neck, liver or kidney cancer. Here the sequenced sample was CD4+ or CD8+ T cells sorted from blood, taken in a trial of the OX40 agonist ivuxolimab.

This chain's CDR3 is CASSQERGGSWNEQFF. CDR3 nucleotide sequence: TGCGCCAGCAGCCAAGAGAGGGGGGGAAGTTGGAATGAGCAGTTCTTC. The gene calls are TRBV4-1 and TRBJ2-1, with D possibly matching TRBD2 (7 bases). The CDR3 runs 16 residues. Trimming took 0 bases from V and 7 from J, leaving 16 bases between them. Germline values: CDR1 MGHRA, CDR2 YSYEKL.